This TCR beta chain was identified in a study of human T cells and chemical hapten exposure. Indicated time point: patch test 3, about 24 weeks after DPC sensitization. Treatment here: therapeutic diphenylcyclopropenone sensitization with weekly scalp DPC. TCRdb re-called the RACE reads through MiXCR, storing one row per CDR3 protein. The repertoire consists of about 82,000 distinct CDR3 sequences, with about an eighth occurring once and the leading ten covering 4.5% to 6%. This clonotype was seen a handful of times. Trimming at V came to 4 bases and at J to 5 bases, leaving 6 bases not matched to a gene. The CDR3 spans 13 residues. Germline V gene sequence: CDR1 GTSNPN, CDR2 SVGIG (reference sequence).

The chain couples TRBV30 to TRBJ1-1; 8 bases agree with TRBD1. This sample comprised whole blood, obtained in connection with sensitization to the hapten diphenylcyclopropenone (DPC). The origin of this receptor is a woman aged 45-60 years with alopecia areata. Some clones in this sample may be carry-over from other donors' samples. The CDR3 spells CAWTSGGRTEAFF. DNA for the CDR3: TGTGCCTGGACCTCAGGGGGCCGAACTGAAGCTTTCTTT.